A single sample is the source of the 29 T cell receptor beta chains below, sequenced in a study of T cells after posttransplantation cyclophosphamide. Controls had myeloablative marrow grafts with methotrexate and calcineurin inhibitor, sampled at 1 year. The data were produced by immunoSEQ multiplex PCR, yet TCRdb's version contains in-frame clones alone and is incomplete. The data show roughly 17,000 clones, about 85% seen once. Material: PBMCs, obtained after allogeneic stem cell transplant with calcineurin inhibitor and methotrexate. The receptors were gathered from a young adult female patient who received an allogeneic stem cell transplant from an unrelated donor, was CMV-positive, and had acute and chronic GVHD. Some T cells may trace back to the graft donor.

The CDR3 bases are TGCGCCAGCAGCCAAGAGCGGGCGGGAGGTCCCGGGGAGCTGTTTTTT. Protein: CASSQERAGGPGELFF. The chain carries TRBV4-1 and TRBJ2-2; TRBD2 aligns across 8 bases. The CDR3 is made up of 16 amino acids. Unmatched junction bases numbered 6, after V lost 0 bases and J lost 6 bases. Germline V gene lookup returns CDR1 MGHRA and CDR2 YSYEKL.

The rearrangement links TRBV5-1 to TRBJ2-3, with 10 bases that match TRBD2. The CDR3 is made up of 14 amino acids. Germline V gene data show CDR1 as SGHRS and CDR2 as YFSETQ. V lost 4 bases and J lost 1; bases outside the gene matches: 0. CDR3 DNA sequence: TGCGCCAGCAGCACTAGCGGGGGCACAGATACGCAGTATTTT. This codes for CASSTSGGTDTQYF. Based on the CDR3 plus reference TRBV5-1 and TRBJ2-3, the full variable domain is KAGVTQTPRYLIKTRGQQVTLSCSPISGHRSVSWYQQTPGQGLQFLFEYFSETQRNKGNFPGRFSGRQFSNSRSEMNVSTLELGDSALYLCASSTSGGTDTQYFGPGTRLTVL.

The rearrangement joins TRBV5-5 to TRBJ1-6; 9 bases align to TRBD1. This CDR3 is built from 16 residues. Germline V gene sequence: CDR1 SGHKS, CDR2 YYEKEE (reference sequence). The V and J ends lost 4 bases and 8 bases, in that order; junction bases with no gene match: 10. The DNA of the CDR3 is TGTGCCAGCAGCCAGCCCGACAGGGGGATATATTCACCCCTCCACTTT. Residues: CASSQPDRGIYSPLHF.

The V call is TRBV5-1, the J call TRBJ2-1, with 9 bases fitting TRBD1. The CDR3 sequence is 15 residues long. Losses at the gene ends were 0 bases for V and 6 bases for J; bases not matched to a gene: 4. Germline CDR1 reads SGHRS; CDR2 reads YFSETQ. The CDR3 DNA follows: TGCGCCAGCAGCTTGGCACAGGGGGCCTTCAATGAGCAGTTCTTC. The encoded protein is CASSLAQGAFNEQFF.

The rearrangement uses TRBV7-9 and TRBJ2-7, with TRBD2 as a possible D gene (6 bases). Per germline, CDR1 SEHNR and CDR2 FQNEAQ (reference sequence). CDR3 length equals 14 residues. V dropped 3 bases and J dropped 2 bases, with 11 bases sitting between them. CDR3 in amino acids: CASSLLSGAYEQYF. CDR3 sequence (DNA): TGTGCCAGCAGCTTGCTTAGCGGAGCCTACGAGCAGTACTTC. The entire variable domain, with the rest obtained from reference TRBV7-9 and TRBJ2-7, is as follows: DTGVSQNPRHKITKRGQNVTFRCDPISEHNRLYWYRQTLGQGPEFLTYFQNEAQLEKSRLLSDRFSAERPKGSFSTLEIQRTEQGDSAMYLCASSLLSGAYEQYFGPGTRLTVT.

The chain is built from TRBV15 and TRBJ2-7; 8 nucleotides agree with TRBD1. Germline V CDR1 and CDR2: LNHNV, YYDKDF (reference sequence). The CDR3 has 14 amino acids. V gave up 6 bases and J gave up 2 bases; unmatched junction bases: 6. CDR3 DNA: TGTGCCACCAGTACCAACAGGGGGGCCTACGAGCAGTACTTC. This sequence encodes CATSTNRGAYEQYF.

The chain joins TRBV7-9 to TRBJ2-7; 8 nucleotides line up with TRBD1. This CDR3 comprises 13 residues. Germline V gene data show CDR1 as SEHNR and CDR2 as FQNEAQ (reference sequence). Unmatched junction bases numbered 4, after V lost 5 bases and J lost 4 bases. The CDR3 is CASSLDRGYEQYF. In DNA form, the CDR3 reads TGTGCCAGCAGCCTCGACAGGGGTTACGAGCAGTACTTC.

This rearrangement joins TRBV10-2 to TRBJ2-7; D may be TRBD1 (5 bases). V was pared by 10 bases and J by 2 bases, with 12 bases between. Looked up from germline, CDR1 is WSHSY and CDR2 is SAAADI. The CDR3 has 12 amino acids. CDR3 loop: CATLGQTYEQYF. The CDR3 bases are TGCGCCACCTTGGGGCAGACCTACGAGCAGTACTTC.

V gene TRBV28 combines with J gene TRBJ2-7; 7 bases are shared with TRBD1. J was trimmed by 2 bases and V by 6 bases; bases with no gene match: 19. Germline CDR1 MDHEN, CDR2 SYDVKM. This CDR3 is 18 amino acids long. The CDR3 DNA sequence: TGTGCCAGCAGCCCTTTGGTTTGGGAAATCGACAGGGCCTACGAGCAGTACTTC. Amino acid sequence: CASSPLVWEIDRAYEQYF. The complete variable domain, with remaining parts taken from reference TRBV28 and TRBJ2-7, reads DVKVTQSSRYLVKRTGEKVFLECVQDMDHENMFWYRQDPGLGLRLIYFSYDVKMKEKGDIPEGYSVSREKKERFSLILESASTNQTSMYLCASSPLVWEIDRAYEQYFGPGTRLTVT.

The chain carries TRBV4-2 and TRBJ2-7; 9 bases are a match to TRBD2. This CDR3 comprises 17 residues. CDR1 LGHNA and CDR2 YNFKEQ come from the germline V gene. Unmatched junction bases numbered 12, after V lost 0 bases and J lost 6 bases. The CDR3 bases are TGTGCCAGCAGCCAAGATTCCCAGGGCGGGAGGGCCGTCGAGCAGTACTTC. It yields the protein CASSQDSQGGRAVEQYF.

This clone showed up just once. This chain uses TRBV6-5 with TRBJ2-7; D may be TRBD1 (5 bases). The CDR3 is made up of 15 amino acids. V was pared by 5 bases and J by 0 bases, with 14 bases between. The germline V gene encodes CDR1 MNHEY and CDR2 SVGAGI. The CDR3, as DNA: TGTGCCAGCAGTAGGGCCTCTGACAGCTCCTACGAGCAGTACTTC. This encodes CASSRASDSSYEQYF.

This clone was detected only once. The chain joins TRBV5-1 to TRBJ1-1; 11 bases are a match to TRBD1. The V segment lost 4 bases and the J segment 0 bases; nucleotides outside the gene matches: 8. From germline, CDR1 is SGHRS and CDR2 YFSETQ. There are 17 residues in the CDR3. The CDR3 spells CASSVGQGAFMNTEAFF. The CDR3 DNA follows: TGCGCCAGCAGCGTCGGACAGGGGGCCTTTATGAACACTGAAGCTTTCTTT.

The rearrangement uses TRBV7-6 and TRBJ2-1; 16 bases line up with TRBD2. This CDR3 contains 20 residues. Germline CDR1 is SGHVS and CDR2 is FNYEAQ. V was clipped by 1 base and J by 7 bases; unmatched bases: 13. In DNA form, the CDR3 reads TGTGCCAGCAGCTTAGTGTTAGGACCACCGGGACTAGCGGGAGGGAATGAGCAGTTCTTC. Residues: CASSLVLGPPGLAGGNEQFF. The variable domain in full, completed from reference TRBV7-6 and TRBJ2-1, reads GAGVSQSPRYKVTKRGQDVALRCDPISGHVSLYWYRQALGQGPEFLTYFNYEAQQDKSGLPNDRFSAERPEGSISTLTIQRTEQRDSAMYRCASSLVLGPPGLAGGNEQFFGPGTRLTVL.

The V call is TRBV4-1, the J call TRBJ2-7, with 7 bases fitting TRBD1. Germline CDR1 MGHRA, CDR2 YSYEKL. The CDR3 length is 14 residues. The ends lost 4 bases at V and 4 bases at J; junction bases unmatched: 7. CDR3 protein: CASSLTGVTYEQYF. CDR3 nucleotide sequence: TGCGCCAGCAGCCTCACAGGGGTAACGTACGAGCAGTACTTC.

CDR3 nucleotides: TGCGCCAGCAGCCAAGAGCGGGACAGTTATGGAGACGAGCAGTACTTC. Protein product: CASSQERDSYGDEQYF. The chain couples TRBV4-1 to TRBJ2-7; D possibly corresponds to TRBD1 (7 bases). Germline CDR1 is MGHRA and CDR2 is YSYEKL. Trimming cost V 0 bases and J 5 bases, with 17 bases left between them. The length of the CDR3 is 16 residues.

The count of this clone is one. The V gene is TRBV10-3, the J gene TRBJ1-2; TRBD1 matches at 8 bases. The CDR3 is made up of 14 amino acids. The ends lost 5 bases at V and 3 bases at J; junction bases unmatched: 5. CDR1 and CDR2 from the germline V gene are ENHRY and SYGVKD. The CDR3 is CAISQTGEDYGYTF. CDR3 nucleotide sequence: TGTGCCATCAGTCAGACAGGGGAGGACTATGGCTACACCTTC.

The chain recombines TRBV18 with TRBJ1-1; 7 bases agree with TRBD1. The V gene end was trimmed by 2 bases and the J gene end by 7 bases; junction bases not matched to a gene: 7. This CDR3 comprises 14 residues. The V gene's germline CDR1 is KGHSH and CDR2 LQKENI. CDR3 sequence: CASSPSDRVGEAFF. CDR3 nucleotide sequence: TGTGCCAGCTCACCAAGCGACAGGGTTGGTGAAGCTTTCTTT. Combining the CDR3 with reference TRBV18 and TRBJ1-1 gives the whole variable domain NAGVMQNPRHLVRRRGQEARLRCSPMKGHSHVYWYRQLPEEGLKFMVYLQKENIIDESGMPKERFSAEFPKEGPSILRIQQVVRGDSAAYFCASSPSDRVGEAFFGQGTRLTVV.

For the CDR3, the DNA is TGTGCCAGCATCTTTGGACAGGGGTTTGCCGGGGAGCTGTTTTTT. Its translation: CASIFGQGFAGELFF. The V and J genes are TRBV2 and TRBJ2-2, with 9 bases identical to TRBD1. V shed 7 bases, J shed 6 bases, and the junction held 9 bases outside the gene matches. CDR3 length: 15 amino acids. Germline loops: CDR1 SNHLY, CDR2 FYNNEI.

This chain uses TRBV2 with TRBJ2-2; D uncertain. The CDR3 runs 13 residues. Trimming left V 4 bases short and J 9 bases short, with 12 bases between. Germline values: CDR1 SNHLY, CDR2 FYNNEI. CDR3 sequence (DNA): TGTGCCAGCAGTGGCCAGGTCGGCAGGGAGCTGTTTTTT. Its protein product is CASSGQVGRELFF.

This chain connects TRBV6-1 to TRBJ1-1; 8 bases map to TRBD1. This CDR3 has 14 amino acids. With V trimmed by 7 bases and J by 5 bases, 9 bases remained unmatched. Germline V gene data show CDR1 as MNHNS and CDR2 as SASEGT. CDR3 DNA sequence: TGTGCCAGCACTCAGGGGGCAGGGGGAACTGAAGCTTTCTTT. Protein product: CASTQGAGGTEAFF.

The rearrangement joins TRBV25-1 to TRBJ2-7, with 9 bases aligning to TRBD1. The V gene's germline CDR1 is MGHDK and CDR2 SYGVNS. The V gene end was trimmed by 2 bases and the J gene end by 3 bases; junction bases not matched to a gene: 8. This CDR3 comprises 16 residues. CDR3 coding DNA: TGTGCCAGCAGTGAAGCCCCGCGACAGGGGGTCTACGAGCAGTACTTC. Encoded protein: CASSEAPRQGVYEQYF.

The chain has TRBV6-6 and TRBJ1-1, with D hard to call. The germline gives CDR1 MNHNY, CDR2 SVGAGI (reference sequence). Trimming left V 0 bases short and J 2 bases short, with 4 bases between. There are 13 residues in the CDR3. This CDR3 is CASSYSANTEAFF. CDR3 nucleotide sequence: TGTGCCAGCAGTTACTCAGCAAACACTGAAGCTTTCTTT.

The rearrangement links TRBV7-8 to TRBJ2-5, with TRBD2 matching 7 bases. The CDR3 has 15 residues. J gave up 5 bases and V 5 bases, and 11 bases lay outside the gene matches. Germline lookup yields CDR1 SGHVS and CDR2 FQNEAQ. The CDR3: CASSETRGVGETQYF. Written as DNA, the CDR3 is TGTGCCAGCAGCGAGACTCGGGGGGTTGGGGAGACCCAGTACTTC.

The CDR3 here is CASSEWAGYQETQYF. In nucleotides, the CDR3 is TGTGCCAGCAGTGAATGGGCAGGGTACCAAGAGACCCAGTACTTC. The chain combines TRBV2 with TRBJ2-5, with D tentatively TRBD1 (5 bases). Per germline, CDR1 SNHLY and CDR2 FYNNEI. V was cut by 2 bases and J by 0 bases, with 10 bases left in between. The CDR3 contains 15 residues.

The chain employs TRBV27 and TRBJ2-7, with 8 positions matching TRBD2. CDR1 is MNHEY and CDR2 is SMNVEV in the germline V gene (reference sequence). The CDR3 contains 15 residues. The ends lost 5 bases at V and 2 bases at J; junction bases unmatched: 8. This chain's CDR3 is CASSRQTSGPYEQYF. CDR3 bases: TGTGCCAGCAGTCGTCAAACTAGCGGCCCCTACGAGCAGTACTTC.

In this sample, this clone turned up once. The V and J genes are TRBV9 and TRBJ2-7, with TRBD2 matching 16 bases. The CDR3 has 16 amino acids. The V segment lost 2 bases and the J segment 2 bases; nucleotides outside the gene matches: 1. Looked up from germline, CDR1 is SGDLS and CDR2 is YYNGEE. This chain's CDR3 is CASSVGLAGGTYEQYF. For the CDR3, the DNA is TGTGCCAGCAGCGTGGGACTAGCGGGAGGGACCTACGAGCAGTACTTC.

The chain employs TRBV13 and TRBJ2-7; 14 nucleotides line up with TRBD2. Germline values: CDR1 PRHDT, CDR2 FYEKMQ (reference sequence). J was trimmed by 2 bases and V by 5 bases; bases with no gene match: 5. The CDR3 has 16 amino acids. The CDR3 DNA reads as TGTGCCAGCAGCACCGGACTAGCGGGAGGCGCCTACGAGCAGTACTTC. Translation gives CASSTGLAGGAYEQYF.

The rearrangement joins TRBV28 to TRBJ2-6, with D unclear. V was cut by 3 bases and J by 4 bases, with 4 bases left in between. The CDR3 is made up of 13 amino acids. From germline, CDR1 is MDHEN and CDR2 SYDVKM. The CDR3 DNA sequence: TGTGCCAGCAGTTTCTACGGGGCCAACGTCCTGACTTTC. It yields the protein CASSFYGANVLTF.

The chain recombines TRBV27 with TRBJ2-3; maybe TRBD1 (6 bases). Germline V lookup: CDR1 MNHEY, CDR2 SMNVEV (reference sequence). V lost 3 bases and J 2 bases, leaving 9 bases between the germline ends. The CDR3 sequence is 14 residues long. CDR3 DNA sequence: TGTGCCAGCAGTTTCCAGGGGTACACAGATACGCAGTATTTT. Protein product: CASSFQGYTDTQYF.